These 19 T cell receptor beta chains share one sample of origin, sequenced in a study of OX40 agonist ivuxolimab in advanced cancers. Libraries were prepared by immunoSEQ multiplex PCR; TCRdb keeps only in-frame clonotypes and omits some of them. Of tens of thousands of clones detected, about 90% appear once; the ten largest clones hold around 5.2%. The sample consisted of CD4+ or CD8+ T cells sorted from blood, taken in a trial of the OX40 agonist ivuxolimab. The receptors were sampled from an adult with an advanced solid tumor such as melanoma, head and neck, liver or kidney cancer.

The J gene is TRBJ2-2, the V gene TRBV29-1; D possibly corresponds to TRBD2 (5 bases). In germline, CDR1 is SQVTM, CDR2 ANQGSEA. The CDR3 length is 14 residues. The V and J ends lost 7 bases and 3 bases respectively, with 15 bases between them. CDR3 loop: CSGRTGVDTGELFF. The CDR3 coding sequence is TGCAGCGGACGGACTGGGGTCGACACCGGGGAGCTGTTTTTT.

The CDR3 DNA follows: TGTGCCAGCAGGGTCGGACATATTGCCAAAAACATTCAGTACTTC. This gives the protein CASRVGHIAKNIQYF. This chain uses TRBV5-6 with TRBJ2-4; D perhaps matches TRBD1 (5 bases). Trimming removed 5 bases from V and 1 base from J, with 13 bases in between. Germline CDR1 reads SGHDT; CDR2 reads YYEEEE. The CDR3 loop spans 15 amino acids. Variable domain in full (rest from reference TRBV5-6 and TRBJ2-4): DAGVTQSPTHLIKTRGQQVTLRCSPKSGHDTVSWYQQALGQGPQFIFQYYEEEERQRGNFPDRFSGHQFPNYSSELNVNALLLGDSALYLCASRVGHIAKNIQYFGAGTRLSVL.

The rearrangement links TRBV5-1 to TRBJ2-1, with a weak D call TRBD1 (5 bases). The CDR3 totals 12 residues. CDR1 SGHRS and CDR2 YFSETQ come from the germline V gene. V lost 6 bases and J 9 bases, leaving 13 bases between the germline ends. The CDR3 bases are TGCGCCAGCACAGGGAATTGGGGTGAGCAGTTCTTC. Protein: CASTGNWGEQFF. The full variable domain, with the rest looked up from reference TRBV5-1 and TRBJ2-1, is KAGVTQTPRYLIKTRGQQVTLSCSPISGHRSVSWYQQTPGQGLQFLFEYFSETQRNKGNFPGRFSGRQFSNSRSEMNVSTLELGDSALYLCASTGNWGEQFFGPGTRLTVL.

The V gene is TRBV11-2, the J gene TRBJ2-2; perhaps TRBD1 as D (5 bases). The CDR3 is 14 amino acids. Germline-derived CDR1 and CDR2 are SGHAT and FQNNGV. With 3 bases removed from V and 4 bases from J, the gap between germline ends came to 9 bases. In DNA, the CDR3 is TGTGCCAGCAGCTTTCCAGGGCCCACCGGGGAGCTGTTTTTT. As protein: CASSFPGPTGELFF.

The chain couples TRBV5-1 to TRBJ1-1; D is unresolved. The V and J ends lost 5 bases and 5 bases respectively, with 13 bases between them. Germline V gene data show CDR1 as SGHRS and CDR2 as YFSETQ. There are 13 residues in the CDR3. The CDR3 spells CASRWKGGTEAFF. The CDR3 nucleotides are TGCGCCAGCAGGTGGAAAGGCGGGACTGAAGCTTTCTTT. Supplemented by reference TRBV5-1 and TRBJ1-1, the full variable domain reads KAGVTQTPRYLIKTRGQQVTLSCSPISGHRSVSWYQQTPGQGLQFLFEYFSETQRNKGNFPGRFSGRQFSNSRSEMNVSTLELGDSALYLCASRWKGGTEAFFGQGTRLTVV.

The V and J genes are TRBV15 and TRBJ2-7, with 8 bases identical to TRBD1. The CDR3 loop spans 17 amino acids. CDR1 and CDR2 from the germline V gene are LNHNV and YYDKDF (reference sequence). V was clipped by 1 base and J by 5 bases; unmatched bases: 13. The CDR3 sequence is CATSRARLGQARHEQYF. CDR3 bases: TGTGCCACCAGCAGAGCCCGACTGGGACAGGCCCGGCACGAGCAGTACTTC.

The J gene is TRBJ2-7, the V gene TRBV27; TRBD2 matches 7 bases. The V segment lost 5 bases and the J segment 3 bases; nucleotides outside the gene matches: 10. The CDR3 runs to 15 residues. Germline values: CDR1 MNHEY, CDR2 SMNVEV (reference sequence). In nucleotides, the CDR3 is TGTGCCAGCAGTCTCGAAGGGCGGGAGAGCTACGAGCAGTACTTC. It yields the protein CASSLEGRESYEQYF.

This chain links TRBV29-1 with TRBJ2-7; D gene unclear. V was cut by 3 bases and J by 2 bases, with 14 bases left in between. The germline CDR1 and CDR2 sequences are SQVTM and ANQGSEA. This CDR3 is 14 amino acids long. Here the CDR3 reads CSVEGGYGAYEQYF. CDR3 DNA sequence: TGCAGCGTTGAGGGTGGGTATGGCGCCTACGAGCAGTACTTC.

V usage is TRBV25-1 and J usage is TRBJ2-3; 11 bases match TRBD2. J gave up 7 bases and V 6 bases, and 6 bases lay outside the gene matches. The CDR3 covers 14 residues. The germline CDR1 and CDR2 sequences are MGHDK and SYGVNS. This CDR3 reads CASRLAGERYTQYF. CDR3 nucleotides: TGTGCCAGCAGACTAGCGGGGGAAAGGTATACGCAGTATTTT.

A note on this clone: Its ends do not fully match the called genes, so a read error is possible. The chain has TRBV7-6 and TRBJ2-7; TRBD2 agrees at 13 bases. The CDR3 has 20 amino acids. Germline CDR1 and CDR2: SGHVS and FNYEAQ. The CDR3 DNA is TGCGCCAGCAGCTTAAAAGGGTACACTCCGGGACTAGCGGGGCAATACGAGCAGTACTTC. Translation gives CASSLKGYTPGLAGQYEQYF.

This rearrangement joins TRBV7-8 to TRBJ2-7; no reliable D call. CDR1 and CDR2 (germline): SGHVS, FQNEAQ. Trimming pared 0 bases from V and 4 bases from J, leaving 4 bases between. This CDR3 spans 12 amino acids. CDR3 in amino acids: CASSLAEYEQYF. The DNA for the CDR3 is TGTGCCAGCAGCTTAGCAGAATACGAGCAGTACTTC.

This clone appeared once. The J gene is TRBJ2-7, the V gene TRBV28; 8 bases fit TRBD2. V shed 6 bases and J 4 bases; nucleotides not matched to a gene: 11. The CDR3 runs to 15 residues. Germline lookup yields CDR1 MDHEN and CDR2 SYDVKM. Here the CDR3 reads CASRPDSGTRYEQYF. The DNA of the CDR3 is TGTGCCAGCAGACCCGATAGCGGGACTCGGTACGAGCAGTACTTC.

The gene calls are TRBV7-9 and TRBJ2-7; weak D call: TRBD2 (5 bases). CDR1 SEHNR and CDR2 FQNEAQ come from the germline V gene (reference sequence). The V gene lost 2 bases and the J gene lost 6 bases, with 14 bases spanning the gap. The CDR3 has 14 residues. CDR3 nucleotides: TGTGCCAGCAGCTTAATGGGAGATCGGGGCGAGCAGTACTTC. This encodes CASSLMGDRGEQYF.

The table lists this clone with a few counts. J is TRBJ2-7 and V is TRBV11-3; D unclear. Trimming took 2 bases from V and 1 from J, leaving 6 bases between them. The CDR3 totals 13 residues. The germline V gene has CDR1 SGHNT and CDR2 YENEEA. CDR3: CASSLSNSYEQYF. CDR3 bases: TGTGCCAGCAGCTTAAGTAATTCCTACGAGCAGTACTTC.

This clone was counted only a few times. The V call is TRBV7-6, the J call TRBJ2-1; 9 nucleotides agree with TRBD2. Germline trimming cut 1 base from V and 9 bases from J; bases unmatched to any gene: 7. Germline V gene lookup returns CDR1 SGHVS and CDR2 FNYEAQ. This CDR3 has 15 amino acids. The CDR3, as DNA: TGTGCCAGCAGCTTAGGTGCGGGGGGGCCGGGTGAGCAGTTCTTC. Protein: CASSLGAGGPGEQFF.

The chain has TRBV29-1 and TRBJ2-3, with D perhaps TRBD1 (6 bases). V dropped 3 bases and J dropped 6 bases, with 22 bases sitting between them. CDR3 size: 16 residues. From germline, CDR1 is SQVTM and CDR2 ANQGSEA. CDR3 nucleotides: TGCAGCGTTGACTCACGATGGGGCAGGGGCATGGATACGCAGTATTTT. Amino acids: CSVDSRWGRGMDTQYF.

V gene TRBV4-3 combines with J gene TRBJ2-5, with 8 positions matching TRBD1. The CDR3 length is 13 residues. Germline CDR1 LGHNA, CDR2 YSLEER. V lost 1 base to trimming and J lost 5 bases; unmatched junction nucleotides: 0. Here the CDR3 DNA reads TGCGCCAGCAGCCAAGGGACAGGGGAGACCCAGTACTTC. It is translated as CASSQGTGETQYF.

The chain joins TRBV9 to TRBJ2-5; weak D call: TRBD1 (5 bases). The CDR3 length is 12 residues. V lost 3 bases, J lost 4 bases, and 7 bases lay in between. CDR1 SGDLS and CDR2 YYNGEE come from the germline V gene. CDR3 DNA: TGTGCCAGCAGCGGGGGCTCAGAGACCCAGTACTTC. Amino acid sequence: CASSGGSETQYF.

The table lists this clone with a count of one. This sample includes further DNA sequences coding for the same CDR3. This chain joins TRBV10-3 and TRBJ2-7, with 12 bases identical to TRBD2. The V gene's germline CDR1 is ENHRY and CDR2 SYGVKD. The trim removed 0 bases at V and 4 bases at J, leaving 1 base unmatched. The CDR3 consists of 15 residues. Here the CDR3 DNA reads TGTGCCATCAGTGAGTCCGGGACTAGCGGGTACGAGCAGTACTTC. Protein: CAISESGTSGYEQYF.